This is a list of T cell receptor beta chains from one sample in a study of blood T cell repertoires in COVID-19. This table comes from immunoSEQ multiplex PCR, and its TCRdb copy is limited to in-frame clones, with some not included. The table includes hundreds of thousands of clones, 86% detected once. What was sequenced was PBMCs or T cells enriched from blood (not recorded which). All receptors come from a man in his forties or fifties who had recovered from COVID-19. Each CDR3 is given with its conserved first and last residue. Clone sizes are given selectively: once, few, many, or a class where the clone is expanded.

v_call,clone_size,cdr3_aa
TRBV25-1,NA,CASSESGLAFTETQYF
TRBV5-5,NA,CASSLAGGGRDTQYF
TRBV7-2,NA,CASSLWSGFVGTDTQYF
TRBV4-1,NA,CASSRVPGLAGSSYNEQFF
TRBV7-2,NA,CASSQGTGRGAQHF
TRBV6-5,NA,CASSYSAGQETQYF
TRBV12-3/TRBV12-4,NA,CASSLRGSETQYF
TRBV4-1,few,CASSQDRSYEQYF
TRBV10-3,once,CAISEARLKGPYEQYF
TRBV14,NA,CASSQDTGSVETQYF
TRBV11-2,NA,CASSLRQVAYEQYF
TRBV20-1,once,CSAEQGETQYF
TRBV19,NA,CASSFTTGTESNEKLFF
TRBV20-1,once,CSARVSGILFF
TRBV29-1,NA,CSVLGTVLNTEAFF
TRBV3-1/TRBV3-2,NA,CASSQAGTGVSSQHF
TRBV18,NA,CASSYQGTGPSYEQYF
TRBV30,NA,CAWSVGDGYTF
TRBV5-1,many,CASSLVGQSPAGANVLTF
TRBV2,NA,CASTELQTYEQYF
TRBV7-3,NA,CASSPHRGPYTF
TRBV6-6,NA,CASSYSQGSTEAFF
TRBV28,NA,CASSSEDRGKRYTF
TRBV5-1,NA,CASSLEGQGVYEQYF
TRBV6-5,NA,CASRDRAPIYEQYF
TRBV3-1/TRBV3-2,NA,CASSQGAANYGYTF
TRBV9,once,CASSVGASGNSYNEQFF
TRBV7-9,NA,CASSAREGNSPLHF
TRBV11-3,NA,CASSRRQGTDTQYF
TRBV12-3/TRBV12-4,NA,CASSLTDNYGYTF
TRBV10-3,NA,CAISPTGAGNTIYF
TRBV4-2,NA,CASSRDRLTEAFF
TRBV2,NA,CASSSLAGGEAGELFF
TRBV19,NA,CASSDRGRSTGELFF
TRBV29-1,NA,CSVATSGDTQYF
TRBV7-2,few,CASSLAGDTEAFF
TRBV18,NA,CASSPSRGEAFF
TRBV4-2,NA,CASSQAPGLSSPGELFF
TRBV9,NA,CASSVEDYRGETQYF
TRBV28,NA,CASSRRVLHRGGNQPQHF
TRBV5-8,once,CASSLTGPNTEAFF
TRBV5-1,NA,CASSDQGYEQYF
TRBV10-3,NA,CAIRPGRTGSEQYF
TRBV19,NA,CASSIGLGGDQPQHF
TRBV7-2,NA,CASSPLLAGATGELFF
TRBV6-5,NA,CASNRLAGESDTQYF
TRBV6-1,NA,CASSDLQGYYGYTF
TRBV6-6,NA,CASSYPQGGGNTIYF
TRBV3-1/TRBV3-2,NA,CASSRAAGENTQYF
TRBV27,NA,CASSPGLAGVGETQYF
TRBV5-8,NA,CASSFRGREQYF
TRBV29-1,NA,CSTPGQCFIGYTF
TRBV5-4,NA,CASSLSRALNTEAFF